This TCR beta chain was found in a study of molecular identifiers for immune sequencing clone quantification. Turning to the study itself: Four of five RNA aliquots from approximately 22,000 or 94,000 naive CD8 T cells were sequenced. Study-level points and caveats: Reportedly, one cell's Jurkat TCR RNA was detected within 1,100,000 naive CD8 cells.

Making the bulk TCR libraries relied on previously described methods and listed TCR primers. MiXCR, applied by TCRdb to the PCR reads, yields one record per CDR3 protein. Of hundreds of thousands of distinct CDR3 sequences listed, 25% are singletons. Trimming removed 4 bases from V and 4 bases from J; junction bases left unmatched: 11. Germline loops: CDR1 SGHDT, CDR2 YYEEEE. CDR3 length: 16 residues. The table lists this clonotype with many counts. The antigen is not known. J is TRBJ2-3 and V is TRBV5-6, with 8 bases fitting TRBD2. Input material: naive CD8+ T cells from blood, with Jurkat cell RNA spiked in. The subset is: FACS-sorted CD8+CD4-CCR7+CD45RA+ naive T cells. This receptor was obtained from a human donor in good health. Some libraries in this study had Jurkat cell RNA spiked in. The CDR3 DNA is TGTGCCAGCAGCCCACAGACTAGCGTGCGAGCAGATACGCAGTATTTT. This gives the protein CASSPQTSVRADTQYF.